This is a list of T cell receptor beta chains from one sample in a study of T cells in Graves' hyperthyroidism and ophthalmopathy. TCRdb re-called the multiplex PCR reads with MiXCR, one entry per CDR3 protein. This sample has more than 600,000 distinct CDR3 sequences, with about 16% found just once. Material: blood. The source of these receptors is a man aged 18 to 30 with Graves' hyperthyroidism. The CDR3 runs from the conserved cysteine through the conserved F or W. Each record gives: D gene, J gene, clone size, V gene, CDR3 DNA, CDR3 protein. D genes are given only for firm matches. Size tells how often a clone was seen (once, few, many) or the class of an expanded clone, and some rows leave it out.

d_gene: -; j_gene: TRBJ1-4; abundance: many; v_gene: TRBV12-3/TRBV12-4; CDR3nt: TGTGCCAGCAGTTTAGGAGAAGGGGCACTCTCTAATGAAAAACTGTTTTTT; CDR3aa: CASSLGEGALSNEKLFF
d_gene: -; j_gene: TRBJ2-1; abundance: few; v_gene: TRBV28; CDR3nt: TGTGCCAGCAGGGTCACAGGGTTCCAACAGTTCTTC; CDR3aa: CASRVTGFQQFF
d_gene: -; j_gene: TRBJ2-5; abundance: many; v_gene: TRBV12-3/TRBV12-4; CDR3nt: TGTGCCAGCAGTTTTGGGGCCCAATCGGGAAAGACCCAGTACTTC; CDR3aa: CASSFGAQSGKTQYF
d_gene: -; j_gene: TRBJ2-1; abundance: many; v_gene: TRBV28; CDR3nt: TGTGCCAGCAGTAAGCTGGACCCGGCCTACAATGAGCAGTTCTTC; CDR3aa: CASSKLDPAYNEQFF
d_gene: TRBD1; j_gene: TRBJ2-7; abundance: few; v_gene: TRBV20-1; CDR3nt: TGCAGTGCTAGAGATCGCATTGGACAGGGACGGATGGGCGAGCAGTACTTC; CDR3aa: CSARDRIGQGRMGEQYF
d_gene: -; j_gene: TRBJ1-1; abundance: -; v_gene: TRBV6-5; CDR3nt: TGTGCCAGCAATTCGTACCTGCCCGACACTGAAACTTTCTTT; CDR3aa: CASNSYLPDTETFF
d_gene: TRBD1; j_gene: TRBJ1-6; abundance: many; v_gene: TRBV18; CDR3nt: TGTGCCAGCTCACCTAGGACAGGCGCAAATTCACCCCTCCACTTT; CDR3aa: CASSPRTGANSPLHF
d_gene: -; j_gene: TRBJ2-2; abundance: -; v_gene: TRBV19; CDR3nt: TGTGCCAGTAGTAGGCGGCTAGCGAACACCGGGGAGCTGTTTTTT; CDR3aa: CASSRRLANTGELFF
d_gene: TRBD2; j_gene: TRBJ2-1; abundance: few; v_gene: TRBV20-1; CDR3nt: TGCAGTGCTAGAGGCCCAGCGGGAGTACGCAATGAGCAGTTCTTC; CDR3aa: CSARGPAGVRNEQFF
d_gene: TRBD2; j_gene: TRBJ2-2; abundance: few; v_gene: TRBV4-3; CDR3nt: TGCGCCAGCAGCCTCGAGGGGCTAGCGGGAGGCGTGGGCGGGGAGCTGTTTTTT; CDR3aa: CASSLEGLAGGVGGELFF
d_gene: TRBD1; j_gene: TRBJ1-2; abundance: few; v_gene: TRBV24-1; CDR3nt: TGTGCCACCAGTGACGACAGGGATGGCTACACCTTC; CDR3aa: CATSDDRDGYTF
d_gene: TRBD2; j_gene: TRBJ2-3; abundance: -; v_gene: TRBV6-5; CDR3nt: TGTGCCAGCAGTTATAGTTTTGTGGGACTAGCGGGAGAAGGAGATACGCAGTATTTT; CDR3aa: CASSYSFVGLAGEGDTQYF
d_gene: -; j_gene: TRBJ2-3; abundance: many; v_gene: TRBV7-2; CDR3nt: TGTGCCAGCAGCTTGGGGGCAATTAGGGTCACAGATACGCAGTATTTT; CDR3aa: CASSLGAIRVTDTQYF
d_gene: TRBD1; j_gene: TRBJ1-3; abundance: few; v_gene: TRBV12-3/TRBV12-4; CDR3nt: TGTGCCAGCAGTTGGACAGGGCCGAGAAACACCATATATTTT; CDR3aa: CASSWTGPRNTIYF
d_gene: -; j_gene: TRBJ2-1; abundance: -; v_gene: TRBV10-3; CDR3nt: TGTGCCATCAGGGAAACTGGGAACAATGAGCAGTTCTTC; CDR3aa: CAIRETGNNEQFF
d_gene: -; j_gene: TRBJ2-3; abundance: many; v_gene: TRBV7-3; CDR3nt: TGTGCCAGCAGCGCCAACACGGATACGCAGTATTTT; CDR3aa: CASSANTDTQYF
d_gene: -; j_gene: TRBJ1-1; abundance: few; v_gene: TRBV7-2; CDR3nt: TGTGCCAGCAGCATAGGACATATGGGGAAAGCTTTCTTT; CDR3aa: CASSIGHMGKAFF
d_gene: -; j_gene: TRBJ1-1; abundance: -; v_gene: TRBV7-3; CDR3nt: TGTGCCAGCAGCCCCGTCTTGGGTGGGGGCACTGAAGCTTTCTTT; CDR3aa: CASSPVLGGGTEAFF
d_gene: -; j_gene: TRBJ2-1; abundance: many; v_gene: TRBV30; CDR3nt: TGTGCCGGAGCCCACTACAATGAGCAGTTCTTC; CDR3aa: CAGAHYNEQFF
d_gene: -; j_gene: TRBJ1-2; abundance: many; v_gene: TRBV4-1; CDR3nt: TGCGCCAGCAGCCAAGAAAGATCCGTACTTCCTAACTATGGCTACACCTTC; CDR3aa: CASSQERSVLPNYGYTF